This T cell receptor (beta chain) was identified in a study of T cell repertoires in cytomegalovirus infection (dated by TCRdb to between 2018 and 2020). For the wider study: The peptide stimulations were aimed at well-studied HLA-B-restricted epitopes as well as recently identified HLA-C-restricted CMV epitopes, whose presentation resists viral immunomodulation. The HLA type of each donor mattered for the analysis, because public TCR beta signatures pointed to carriage of CMV infection along with the matching HLA type.

At the junction V is shortened by 3 bases and J by 3 bases, with 8 bases in between. Reading from cysteine to phenylalanine, the CDR3 counts 13 amino acids. Here the CDR3 DNA is all that survives: 39 bases in frame from base 1. CDR1 and CDR2, looked up from the germline V gene, are ENHRY and SYGVKD. Explained via the paper, the treatment or condition label denotes: in vitro stimulation with specific CMV peptide epitopes to enrich CMV-specific T cells. A remark on this clonotype: No antigen is known for it. Base qualities were left out, and no much larger clone turns up one base away.

Study-wide conclusions, independent of this receptor: In both this cohort and an independent cohort of over 350 donors, the cumulative frequency of public TCR beta family members distinguished carriers of CMV infection plus the relevant HLA type. The ex vivo response was dominated by HLA-C-restricted CMV-specific TCR beta clonotypes, which also provided the single most frequent clonotype in two of eight donors.

Sequencing instrument: Illumina HiSeq 1500. TCRdb's own reprocessing of the public reads used fastp at Q25 and MiXCR and kept productive beta chains. Each CDR3 protein appears once, grouped with its most common genes and DNA. Present in this sample are approximately 300,000 distinct CDR3 sequences, 25% to 35% of which were seen just once. Over 15% of the sample rests with the top ten. This receptor was taken from a human donor in good health (CMV status not recorded). Some clones in this sample may be carry-over from other donors' samples. The material sequenced was cultured PBMCs, taken from culture after CMV antigen stimulation. Here the chain combines TRBV10-3 and TRBJ2-5; the D gene cannot be resolved reliably. The DNA sequence is TGTGCCATCAGTGACGCGACAAAAGAGACCCAGTACTTC. Its protein product is CAISDATKETQYF.